This T cell receptor (beta chain) was sequenced in a study of shared clonotypes between healthy human individuals. The length of the CDR3 is 14 residues. The V gene's germline CDR1 is WSHSY and CDR2 SAAADI. V was cut by 2 bases and J by 5 bases, with 13 bases left in between. The method was immunoSEQ multiplex PCR; TCRdb's version includes in-frame clones alone and lacks a portion of them. Of about 2.4 million clones detected, around 90% appear once; the ten largest clones hold about 0.13%. The sequenced material came from naive CD4+ T cells sorted from blood. Subset specified: CD45RA+ positively selected. The gene calls are TRBV10-2 and TRBJ2-7, with a weak D call TRBD2 (6 bases). The clonotype originates from a man aged 18 to 29 in good health. In DNA form, the CDR3 reads TGCGCCAGCAGTGAGGCGGGGCGGTCCCACGAGCAGTACTTC. Translating gives CASSEAGRSHEQYF.